Following are 25 T cell receptor beta chains from one sample sequenced in a study of blood T cell repertoires in COVID-19. Produced via immunoSEQ multiplex PCR; TCRdb's table is partial and in-frame only. The data show 350,000 to 450,000 clones, approximately 86% seen once. Input material: peripheral blood. Receptors originate from a woman aged 55-70 years with COVID-19, enrolled during active disease.

The gene calls are TRBV4-1 and TRBJ2-1; TRBD2 agrees at 11 bases. Germline trimming cut 3 bases from V and 4 bases from J; bases unmatched to any gene: 2. Germline lookup yields CDR1 MGHRA and CDR2 YSYEKL. The length of the CDR3 is 15 residues. The chain's CDR3 is CASSQTSGAYNEQFF. Here the CDR3 DNA reads TGCGCCAGCAGCCAGACTAGCGGGGCATACAATGAGCAGTTCTTC.

This sequence joins TRBV9 and TRBJ2-3; 8 nucleotides match TRBD2. The CDR3 loop spans 14 amino acids. J lost 5 bases, V lost 5 bases, and 7 bases had no gene match. The germline CDR1 and CDR2 sequences are SGDLS and YYNGEE. CDR3 protein: CASRAGLAGDTQYF. CDR3 in DNA: TGTGCCAGCAGGGCCGGACTAGCAGGAGATACGCAGTATTTT.

The CDR3 DNA sequence: TGTGCCAGCAGCTTAGAGAGGCGGAGGGCAGAAGGAAACACCATATATTTT. Encoded protein: CASSLERRRAEGNTIYF. V usage is TRBV7-8 and J usage is TRBJ1-3; D gene unclear. V was pared by 1 base and J by 4 bases, with 17 bases between. Germline V gene sequence: CDR1 SGHVS, CDR2 FQNEAQ. This CDR3 has 17 amino acids.

V gene TRBV9 combines with J gene TRBJ2-1, with TRBD2 identical over 7 bases. J lost 4 bases, V lost 3 bases, and 4 bases had no gene match. The CDR3 totals 14 residues. CDR1 and CDR2 from the germline V gene are SGDLS and YYNGEE. CDR3 in amino acids: CASSEGLPYNEQFF. CDR3 sequence (DNA): TGTGCCAGCAGCGAGGGACTACCGTACAATGAGCAGTTCTTC.

This rearrangement joins TRBV10-1 to TRBJ2-1; possible D gene TRBD2, 5 bases. Germline V lookup: CDR1 WNHNN, CDR2 SYGVQD (reference sequence). The length of the CDR3 is 13 residues. V gave up 7 bases and J gave up 7 bases, with 14 bases separating them. As DNA, the CDR3 is TGCGCCAGCACAGACTACGTTGGGAATGAGCAGTTCTTC. Its translation is CASTDYVGNEQFF.

The table lists this clone with a count of one. J is TRBJ1-5 and V is TRBV2, with 10 bases fitting TRBD1. From germline, CDR1 is SNHLY and CDR2 FYNNEI. The ends lost 6 bases at V and 6 bases at J; junction bases unmatched: 5. The CDR3 loop spans 14 amino acids. In DNA, the CDR3 is TGTGCCAGCAGGGGACAGGGGATATTTCAGCCCCAGCATTTT. Its translation is CASRGQGIFQPQHF.

There are a few counts of this clone. The J gene is TRBJ2-3, the V gene TRBV25-1; tentative D call: TRBD2 (6 bases). The CDR3 is 15 amino acids. The V gene lost 6 bases and the J gene lost 4 bases, with 17 bases spanning the gap. The V gene's germline CDR1 is MGHDK and CDR2 SYGVNS. The CDR3 DNA reads TGTGCCAGCAGCCTTTTCTGGGGAGGTGCAGATACGCAGTATTTT. Translation: CASSLFWGGADTQYF.

The chain uses TRBV27 and TRBJ1-6; 11 bases align to TRBD1. J gave up 9 bases and V 8 bases, and 6 bases lay outside the gene matches. This CDR3 contains 14 residues. Germline V lookup: CDR1 MNHEY, CDR2 SMNVEV (reference sequence). CDR3 sequence: CASSLGTGGSPLHF. For the CDR3, the DNA is TGTGCCAGCTCTTTGGGGACAGGGGGTTCACCCCTCCACTTT.

The chain uses TRBV27 and TRBJ2-7, with TRBD1 matching over 7 bases. The V gene's germline CDR1 is MNHEY and CDR2 SMNVEV (reference sequence). Trimming cost V 3 bases and J 3 bases; bases outside gene matches: 5. The CDR3 is 14 amino acids. CDR3 sequence reads: CASSFQGTVYEQYF. The CDR3 DNA is TGTGCCAGCAGTTTTCAGGGGACAGTCTACGAGCAGTACTTC.

This chain uses TRBV7-8 with TRBJ2-7; 12 positions match TRBD2. The V gene's germline CDR1 is SGHVS and CDR2 FQNEAQ. Losses at the gene ends were 1 base for V and 4 bases for J; bases not matched to a gene: 8. CDR3 length: 17 residues. CDR3 protein: CASSLGYGLAGSYEQYF. CDR3 nucleotide sequence: TGTGCCAGCAGCTTAGGGTACGGACTAGCGGGGTCGTACGAGCAGTACTTC.

The V gene is TRBV5-1, the J gene TRBJ1-6, with 8 bases matching TRBD1. The junction had 5 bases not matched to a gene; V was cut back by 0 bases and J by 6 bases. The CDR3 covers 16 residues. Germline lookup yields CDR1 SGHRS and CDR2 YFSETQ. CDR3 loop: CASSLGQGAGNSPLHF. CDR3 nucleotides: TGCGCCAGCAGCTTGGGGCAGGGGGCGGGTAATTCACCCCTCCACTTT.

This chain connects TRBV6-1 to TRBJ2-5, with 10 bases that match TRBD1. Germline V gene sequence: CDR1 MNHNS, CDR2 SASEGT. V dropped 4 bases and J dropped 4; count of bases not matched to a gene: 12. CDR3 length equals 17 residues. CDR3 protein: CASSAENPGQGLETQYF. In DNA, the CDR3 is TGTGCCAGCAGTGCCGAGAACCCGGGACAGGGGCTAGAGACCCAGTACTTC.

This clone was found once. This chain joins TRBV5-1 and TRBJ2-5; 9 nucleotides align to TRBD1. The trim removed 4 bases at V and 5 bases at J, leaving 12 bases unmatched. The CDR3 has 16 amino acids. Germline V gene lookup returns CDR1 SGHRS and CDR2 YFSETQ. CDR3: CASSEPGTGFRETQYF. The CDR3 nucleotides read TGCGCCAGCAGCGAACCCGGGACAGGGTTTAGGGAGACCCAGTACTTC.

V usage is TRBV5-1 and J usage is TRBJ2-7; 8 nucleotides agree with TRBD2. V lost 6 bases, J lost 5 bases, and 16 bases stayed unmatched. Germline assignment: CDR1 SGHRS and CDR2 YFSETQ. CDR3 length equals 16 residues. CDR3 sequence: CASNYERGGASDEQYF. DNA for the CDR3: TGCGCCAGCAACTACGAACGGGGGGGCGCGTCGGACGAGCAGTACTTC. The variable domain in full, with the rest retrieved from reference TRBV5-1 and TRBJ2-7, is KAGVTQTPRYLIKTRGQQVTLSCSPISGHRSVSWYQQTPGQGLQFLFEYFSETQRNKGNFPGRFSGRQFSNSRSEMNVSTLELGDSALYLCASNYERGGASDEQYFGPGTRLTVT.

This rearrangement joins TRBV4-3 to TRBJ1-4; 7 nucleotides agree with TRBD1. The ends lost 0 bases at V and 10 bases at J; junction bases unmatched: 5. This CDR3 spans 14 amino acids. The V gene's germline CDR1 is LGHNA and CDR2 YSLEER. This CDR3 is CASSQDWDSGKLFF. The DNA of the CDR3 is TGCGCCAGCAGCCAAGATTGGGACAGCGGAAAACTGTTTTTT.

The genes are TRBV9 and TRBJ1-1, with TRBD1 as a possible D gene (6 bases). CDR3 length: 14 amino acids. Germline V gene lookup returns CDR1 SGDLS and CDR2 YYNGEE. Trimming left V 3 bases short and J 1 base short, with 10 bases between. CDR3 coding DNA: TGTGCCAGCAGCGGTACGACAGGGAACACTGAAGCTTTCTTT. As protein: CASSGTTGNTEAFF.

The CDR3 sequence: CASSTNRGQSTNEKLFF. In DNA form, the CDR3 reads TGTGCCAGCAGCACGAACAGGGGGCAATCGACTAATGAAAAACTGTTTTTT. V usage is TRBV7-9 and J usage is TRBJ1-4, with TRBD1 identical over 9 bases. Germline trimming cut 5 bases from V and 2 bases from J; bases unmatched to any gene: 9. Looked up from germline, CDR1 is SEHNR and CDR2 is FQNEAQ (reference sequence). The CDR3 spans 17 residues. Combining the CDR3 with reference TRBV7-9 and TRBJ1-4 gives the whole variable domain DTGVSQNPRHKITKRGQNVTFRCDPISEHNRLYWYRQTLGQGPEFLTYFQNEAQLEKSRLLSDRFSAERPKGSFSTLEIQRTEQGDSAMYLCASSTNRGQSTNEKLFFGSGTQLSVL.

This clone has only a few counts. The chain has TRBV19 and TRBJ1-6; D is ambiguous. Deletions cut 3 bases from V and 7 bases from J, with 13 bases between. This CDR3 spans 15 amino acids. From germline, CDR1 is LNHDA and CDR2 SQIVND (reference sequence). The DNA of the CDR3 is TGTGCCAGTAGTATTAGGCAGGATGGGAATTCACCCCTCCACTTT. It translates to CASSIRQDGNSPLHF.

The gene calls are TRBV5-1 and TRBJ2-1; D gene unclear. Trimming stripped 0 bases from V and 4 bases from J, with 8 bases between. CDR3 length equals 14 residues. Germline V CDR1 and CDR2: SGHRS, YFSETQ. As DNA, the CDR3 is TGCGCCAGCAGCTTGGAAGGAGAGTACAATGAGCAGTTCTTC. Translated: CASSLEGEYNEQFF.

The V gene is TRBV5-1, the J gene TRBJ2-7; 7 bases are shared with TRBD1. The germline gives CDR1 SGHRS, CDR2 YFSETQ. CDR3 length: 15 residues. DNA for the CDR3: TGCGGCAATTGCTTGTCCTGGGACAGCGACTACGAGCAGTACTTC. The encoded protein is CGNCLSWDSDYEQYF.

The V call is TRBV10-2, the J call TRBJ1-3; D ambiguous. Germline CDR1 and CDR2: WSHSY and SAAADI. CDR3 length: 17 amino acids. V was clipped by 0 bases and J by 0 bases, with 12 bases between them. The CDR3 here is CASSESVAGRSGNTIYF. In nucleotides, the CDR3 is TGCGCCAGCAGTGAGTCGGTGGCAGGCCGCTCTGGAAACACCATATATTTT.

The gene calls are TRBV19 and TRBJ1-1, with D possibly being TRBD1 (6 bases). Trimming pared 5 bases from V and 4 bases from J, leaving 11 bases between. The CDR3 runs to 13 residues. Germline V gene sequence: CDR1 LNHDA, CDR2 SQIVND (reference sequence). In nucleotides, the CDR3 is TGTGCCAGTAGTTTAGCAGGGGCCACTGAAGCTTTCTTT. It is translated as CASSLAGATEAFF.

This sequence joins TRBV12-5 and TRBJ1-1, with 8 positions matching TRBD1. Trimming removed 4 bases from V and 4 bases from J; junction bases left unmatched: 5. The germline gives CDR1 LGHNT, CDR2 FRNRAP. CDR3 length: 14 residues. CDR3 in DNA: TGTGCTAGTGGTTCCCAGGGGGCAAGCACTGAAGCTTTCTTT. Translated: CASGSQGASTEAFF.

The J gene is TRBJ1-1, the V gene TRBV7-6; no reliable D call. The CDR3 is 14 residues long. The V end was cut by 5 bases, the J end by 8 bases, with 18 bases between. CDR1 is SGHVS, CDR2 FNYEAQ, per germline. The CDR3 bases are TGTGCCAGCAGCGCCCGCGCGGGTTCAGAGGAAGCTTTCTTT. Protein sequence: CASSARAGSEEAFF.

The chain couples TRBV6-5 to TRBJ2-7, with TRBD1 matching over 9 bases. The length of the CDR3 is 14 residues. V lost 6 bases, J lost 2 bases, and 5 bases stayed unmatched. Germline V gene sequence: CDR1 MNHEY, CDR2 SVGAGI. For the CDR3, the DNA is TGTGCCAGCAGGGGACAGGGTAACCCCTACGAGCAGTACTTC. Translation: CASRGQGNPYEQYF.